This T cell receptor (beta chain) was documented in a study of T cells in women clearing cervical HPV infection (dated by TCRdb to between 2018 and 2020). Some background on the complete study: Cases were 20 to 25 women with histologically confirmed HPV16-related CIN3 or worse, including a couple of invasive cancers. HLA typing was available for only a few women, so HLA type could not be excluded as a confounder. Cases had a median age of roughly 35 years compared with roughly 37 for controls, and baseline characteristics showed no significant differences between the groups. Cases and controls were matched on age within five years and on year of sample collection. Blood from cases was drawn at the visit where the lesion was first identified, while blood from controls was drawn once the infection was no longer detected. Quality controls consisted of five blinded duplicates per group, for a total of around 60 samples made up of roughly 50 participants and about ten replicates. The parent cohort enrolled 9,800 or so women aged 18 or older in Guanacaste, Costa Rica, during about 1993 to 1995 and followed them for about 7 years. Controls were more than 20 women whose single incident HPV16 infection cleared within 12 months without precancer or cancer developing. Among cases, blood sampling came a median of about 150 days after lesion detection, with an interquartile range of about 80 to 230 days. The exploratory proof-of-principle case-control study was nested within the Guanacaste HPV Natural History Study in Costa Rica and compared TCR repertoires across cervical HPV16 outcomes. Overall study outcomes, separate from this receptor: Cases had lower TRBV6-7 relative abundance than controls (approximately 0.1% versus 0.16%; Bonferroni P = 0.0008). Significantly higher TCR repertoire richness was observed in CIN3+ cases than in controls across sequencing depths, whereas no difference in evenness was found. Cases were distinguished from controls with an estimated AUC of 0.65 to 0.85 by random forest classifiers combining richness and V gene abundances. Because of the cross-sectional design, the study could not determine whether the associations came before infection or resulted from infection, and neither effector/memory subsets nor HPV-specific T cells were isolated. Because the number of T cells per sample was unknown, the richness differences could reflect varying T-cell content rather than repertoire biology.

Every participant had a single incident cervical HPV16 infection, and prevalent HPV16 infections were excluded. Cervical HPV DNA was detected by MY09/MY11 PCR, and genotyping was performed by dot-blot hybridization. Approximately 15 mL of heparinized blood was centrifuged, after which the buffy coat was aliquoted, frozen at -30 degrees C, and then stored at -80 degrees C. QIAGEN kits were used to extract genomic DNA from the buffy coat specimens. Concerning this clone itself: Its antigen specificity is not known. The read terminates 3 residues before the CDR3 end, so the remaining end is supplied by the germline J gene.

TCR beta CDR3 regions were amplified by multiplex PCR using the immunoSEQ assay from an average of about 1,200 ng genomic DNA per sample. Primer bias was corrected in the assay by using a complete synthetic TCR repertoire to establish an amplification baseline. The amplicons were sequenced using the Illumina platform. The study's own analysis went as follows. Error correction of the sequences involved clustering with frequency ratios plus a modified nearest-neighbor algorithm, after which the sequences were analyzed in the immunoSEQ Analyzer using IMGT gene definitions. At each rarefaction depth, TCR richness and evenness were averaged over 20 rarefaction repeats, and samples with fewer sequences than the depth were excluded. Wilcoxon rank sum tests with FDR correction were used to compare V, D and J gene relative abundances between the groups. Blinded duplicates gave an intraclass correlation of around 96% for TCR richness and an average of about 74% across 66 gene segments. TCRdb mirrors the immuneACCESS table, restricted to in-frame sequences. Some clones are absent from its copies; in checked studies, under half trace to an unresolved V gene, and the reason for the others is unknown. From that table come the V and J calls and clone size; the DNA was used to work out D and trimming. The sample table gives fewer than 50,000 clones. Of the sample, about 1.2% is held by the ten largest clones.

For this chain, trimming is 2 bases at the V end and 5 bases at the J end, and the number of junction bases without a gene match is 5. Based on the germline V gene, the CDR1 and CDR2 sequences are KGHSH and LQKENI. CDR3 length: 14 amino acids, cysteine to phenylalanine. The 33 bases shown cover part of the CDR3, and their frame starts at base 1. The TCR originated in a woman aged 18 to 75 with a cervical HPV16 infection that either progressed to CIN3+ or cleared (not recorded which). The sample comprised blood buffy coat. The rearranged segments are TRBV18 and TRBJ1-1, with 7 bases aligning to TRBD1. The CDR3 loop reads CASSPGQVWTEAFF. Partial CDR3 DNA: TGTGCCAGCTCACCAGGACAGGTTTGGACTGAA.